Sequencing of this T cell receptor beta chain was carried out in a study of early T cells in non-severe SARS-CoV-2 infection. Across the whole study: Sequencing of bulk RNA from unsorted whole blood was done, without chain pairing. Study-level findings and limits: Lookups in VDJdb leaned toward anti-spike CD8 responses and missed private and CD4 specificities.

About this clonotype: The antigen remains unidentified.

Unique molecular identifiers were attached to individual cDNA molecules. TCRdb passed the 5' RACE reads through MiXCR, listing each CDR3 protein once. The sample has about 60,000 distinct CDR3 sequences; approximately 12% are singletons. Germline values: CDR1 SGDLS, CDR2 YYNGEE. V lost 3 bases to trimming and J lost 0 bases, with 12 bases between them. CDR3 size: 15 residues. The sample taken for sequencing was whole blood. This chain connects TRBV9 to TRBJ2-5; D perhaps matches TRBD1 (5 bases). The receptor comes from an adult who was a healthcare worker with PCR-confirmed SARS-CoV-2 infection or an uninfected control (not recorded which). CDR3 sequence (DNA): TGTGCCAGCAGCGATAGCAGGGTAAACCAAGAGACCCAGTACTTC. Translated: CASSDSRVNQETQYF.